The entry below describes one T cell receptor beta chain. Libraries were prepared by immunoSEQ multiplex PCR; TCRdb keeps only in-frame clonotypes and omits some of them. The sample shows 140,000 to 150,000 clones, about 87% of them seen only once. This sample stems from a study of blood T cell repertoires in COVID-19. The sequence derives from a man aged 55 to 70 who had recovered from COVID-19. Sample: PBMCs or T cells enriched from blood (not recorded which).

In DNA form, the CDR3 reads TGTGCCAGCAGTTTCCCGCGGGACTATCCTCCCGAGCAGTACTTC. Its translation is CASSFPRDYPPEQYF. This sequence joins TRBV28 and TRBJ2-7, with 7 bases lining up with TRBD2. Trimming took 3 bases from V and 6 from J; bases not matched to a gene: 11. Looked up from germline, CDR1 is MDHEN and CDR2 is SYDVKM. The CDR3 runs 15 residues.